The rows below give T cell receptor beta chains drawn from one sample of a study of identifying expanded T cells in peripheral blood. The method was immunoSEQ multiplex PCR; TCRdb's version includes in-frame clones alone and lacks a portion of them. Of approximately 120,000 clones listed, about 88% were seen once; the top ten hold just under 8.5%. The sequenced sample consisted of blood. These receptors came from a person aged 18 to 70 in good health. Both conserved end residues are part of each CDR3. Each record gives: J gene, V gene, CDR3 protein.

NA	TRBV18	CASSKGLAGGPTYYEQYF
TRBJ2-7	TRBV7-2	CASSPHGTFYEQYF
TRBJ2-5	TRBV6-6	CASSSRTGGNQETQYF
TRBJ2-1	TRBV4-2	CASSQGGLAGYNEQFF
TRBJ1-1	TRBV30	CACSGRPMNTEAFF
TRBJ1-4	TRBV29-1	CSVAWDNEKLFF
TRBJ2-7	TRBV5-4	CASSMGLGDYEQYF
TRBJ2-7	TRBV11-2	CASSLVNGELSYEQYF
NA	TRBV28	CASSLRTVGVYEQYF
TRBJ2-7	TRBV28	CASSEGTDSYEQYF
TRBJ2-3	TRBV5-1	CASSLAGGITDTQYF
TRBJ2-3	TRBV4-2	CASSQDSTSGGSRGAQYF
TRBJ2-1	TRBV18	CASSPRQGTSYNEQFF
TRBJ1-5	TRBV28	CASTVIGQPQHF
TRBJ2-7	TRBV9	CASSKIAGNSYEQYF
TRBJ1-1	TRBV7-2	CASSRVVEANTEAFF
TRBJ2-2	TRBV27	CASSPNRGTGELFF
TRBJ2-1	TRBV5-6	CASLDRGTWYNEQFF
TRBJ2-3	TRBV18	CASSPGLAGSDTQYF
TRBJ2-2	TRBV7-2	CANTPVDTFANTGELFF
TRBJ2-1	TRBV9	CASSVGEGPNEQFF
TRBJ2-7	TRBV18	CASSSGGGEQYF
TRBJ2-2	TRBV5-1	CASSLGEERELFF
TRBJ1-2	TRBV6-4	CASSDLGYGYTF
TRBJ2-3	TRBV19	CASSHLGGASGKTDTQYF
TRBJ2-1	TRBV7-6	CASSPSGAINEQFF
TRBJ2-3	TRBV9	CASSTGTTDTQYF
TRBJ1-1	TRBV6-5	CASSYSTPLNTEAFF
TRBJ2-3	TRBV4-1	CASRVGLHTDTQYF